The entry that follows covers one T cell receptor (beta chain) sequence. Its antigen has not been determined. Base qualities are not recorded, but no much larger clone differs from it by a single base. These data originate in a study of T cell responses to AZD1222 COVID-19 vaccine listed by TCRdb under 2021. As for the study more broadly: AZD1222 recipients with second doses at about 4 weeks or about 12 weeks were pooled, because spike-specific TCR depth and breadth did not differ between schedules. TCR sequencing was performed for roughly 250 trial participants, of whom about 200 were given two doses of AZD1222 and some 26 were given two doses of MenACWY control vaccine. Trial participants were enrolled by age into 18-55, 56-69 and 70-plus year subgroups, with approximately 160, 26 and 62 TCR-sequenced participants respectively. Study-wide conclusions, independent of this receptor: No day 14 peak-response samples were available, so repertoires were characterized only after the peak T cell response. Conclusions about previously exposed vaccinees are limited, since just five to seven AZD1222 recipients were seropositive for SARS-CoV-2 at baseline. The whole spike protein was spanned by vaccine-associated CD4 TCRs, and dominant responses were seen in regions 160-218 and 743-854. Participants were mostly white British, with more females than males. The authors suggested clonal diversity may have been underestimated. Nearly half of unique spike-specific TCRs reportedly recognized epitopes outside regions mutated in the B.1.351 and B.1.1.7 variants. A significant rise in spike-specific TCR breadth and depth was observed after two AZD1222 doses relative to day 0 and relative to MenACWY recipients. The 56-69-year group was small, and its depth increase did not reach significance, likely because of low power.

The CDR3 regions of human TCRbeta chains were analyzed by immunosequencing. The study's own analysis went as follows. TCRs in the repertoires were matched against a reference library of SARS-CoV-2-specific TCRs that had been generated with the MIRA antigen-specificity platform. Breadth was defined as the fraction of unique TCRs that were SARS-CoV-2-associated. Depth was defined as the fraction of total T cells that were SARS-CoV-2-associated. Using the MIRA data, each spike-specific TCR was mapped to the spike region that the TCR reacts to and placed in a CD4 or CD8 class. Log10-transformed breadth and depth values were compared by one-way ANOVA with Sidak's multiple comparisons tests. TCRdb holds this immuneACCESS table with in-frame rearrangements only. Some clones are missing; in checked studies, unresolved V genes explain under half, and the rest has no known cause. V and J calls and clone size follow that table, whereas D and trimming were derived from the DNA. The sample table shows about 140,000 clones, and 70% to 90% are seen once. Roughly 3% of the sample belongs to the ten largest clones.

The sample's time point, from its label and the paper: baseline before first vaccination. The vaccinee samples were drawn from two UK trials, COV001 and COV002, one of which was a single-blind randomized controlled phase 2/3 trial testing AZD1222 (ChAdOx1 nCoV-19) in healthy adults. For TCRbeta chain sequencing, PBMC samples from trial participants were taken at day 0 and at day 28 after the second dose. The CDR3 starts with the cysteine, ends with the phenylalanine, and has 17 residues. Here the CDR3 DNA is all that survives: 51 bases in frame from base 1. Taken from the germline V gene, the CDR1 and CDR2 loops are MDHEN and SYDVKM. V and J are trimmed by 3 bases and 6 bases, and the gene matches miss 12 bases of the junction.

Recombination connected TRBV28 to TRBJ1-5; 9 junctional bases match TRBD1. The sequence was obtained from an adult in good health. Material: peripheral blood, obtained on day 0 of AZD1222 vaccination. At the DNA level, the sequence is TGTGCCAGCAGTTTGGGGACAGGGCTCGGTATGAGTCAGCCCCAGCATTTT. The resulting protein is CASSLGTGLGMSQPQHF.